This T cell receptor (beta chain) was sequenced during a study of blood T cells in healthy people across ages. The second PCR ran roughly 7 to 12 cycles with a sample-barcoded 5' primer and J-beta primers. From the 5' RACE reads, TCRdb called clonotypes with MiXCR, one entry per CDR3 protein. In the table there are 550,000 to 800,000 distinct CDR3 sequences, under 25% of which are singletons. Study-level results: Donors of long life had a larger count of naive CD4+ cells and greater diversity than aged donors.

Details on this clonotype: Its antigen is currently unknown.

The CDR3 runs to 15 residues. V lost 3 bases to trimming and J lost 2 bases, with 13 bases between them. Germline CDR1 SEHNR, CDR2 FQNEAQ (reference sequence). Peripheral blood samples of around 9.8 milliliters were drawn from each donor. The sequenced sample consisted of blood. The rearrangement joins TRBV7-9 to TRBJ2-5; D is perhaps TRBD1 (5 bases). The TCR sequence derives from an older man in good health. The CDR3 protein is CASSFDWTPQETQYF. The CDR3 nucleotides are TGTGCCAGCAGCTTCGACTGGACACCTCAAGAGACCCAGTACTTC.